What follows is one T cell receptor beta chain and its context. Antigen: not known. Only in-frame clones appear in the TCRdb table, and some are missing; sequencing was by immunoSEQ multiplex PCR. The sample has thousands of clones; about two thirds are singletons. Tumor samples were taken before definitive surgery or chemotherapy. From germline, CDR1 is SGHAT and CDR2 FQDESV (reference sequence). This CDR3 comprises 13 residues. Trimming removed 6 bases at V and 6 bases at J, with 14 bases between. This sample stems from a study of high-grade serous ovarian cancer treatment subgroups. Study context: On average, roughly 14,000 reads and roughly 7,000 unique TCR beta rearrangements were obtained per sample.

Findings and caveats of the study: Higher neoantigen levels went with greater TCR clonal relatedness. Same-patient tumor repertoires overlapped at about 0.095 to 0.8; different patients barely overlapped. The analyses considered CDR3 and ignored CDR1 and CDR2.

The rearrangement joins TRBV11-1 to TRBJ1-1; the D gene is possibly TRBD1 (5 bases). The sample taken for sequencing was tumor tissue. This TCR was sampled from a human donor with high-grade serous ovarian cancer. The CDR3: CASRLDSWAEAFF. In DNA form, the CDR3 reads TGTGCCAGCAGACTAGACAGTTGGGCTGAAGCTTTCTTT.